Reported below is one T cell receptor beta chain. What it recognizes is unknown. Germline CDR1 reads SNHLY; CDR2 reads FYNNEI. Trimming shortened V by 7 bases and J by 0 bases, and 10 bases separated the two germline ends. CDR3 length: 14 amino acids. Each CDR3 protein gets one entry after TCRdb re-called the reads with MiXCR. The sample lists about 100,000 distinct CDR3 sequences; roughly 39% were seen once. The data were taken from a study of T cell repertoires in cytomegalovirus infection. Study in general: An indication of both CMV infection and matching HLA type came from public TCR beta signatures.

Study-wide points: The study identified carriers of CMV plus the relevant HLA from cumulative public TCR beta family frequency.

This chain joins TRBV2 and TRBJ1-5; D possibly corresponds to TRBD1 (5 bases). The clonotype comes from a human donor in good health (CMV status not recorded). Some clones in this sample may be carry-over from other donors' samples. The source was CD8+ T cells from cultured PBMCs, collected from culture after CMV antigen stimulation. CDR3 sequence (DNA): TGTGCCAGCACGACAGCGAATAGCAATCAGCCCCAGCATTTT. Protein product: CASTTANSNQPQHF. Using reference TRBV2 and TRBJ1-5 for the parts outside the CDR3, the full variable domain is EPEVTQTPSHQVTQMGQEVILRCVPISNHLYFYWYRQILGQKVEFLVSFYNNEISEKSEIFDDQFSVERPDGSNFTLKIRSTKLEDSAMYFCASTTANSNQPQHFGDGTRLSIL.